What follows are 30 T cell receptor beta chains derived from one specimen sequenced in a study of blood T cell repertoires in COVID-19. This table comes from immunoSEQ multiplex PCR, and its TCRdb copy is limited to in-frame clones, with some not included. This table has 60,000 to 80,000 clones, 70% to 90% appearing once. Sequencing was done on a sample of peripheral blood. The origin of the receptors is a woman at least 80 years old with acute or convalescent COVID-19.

CDR3 DNA sequence: TGTGCCAGTAAAAGGCTGGACACGGAGAACATTCAGTACTTC. Protein sequence: CASKRLDTENIQYF. V and J are TRBV27 and TRBJ2-4; possible D gene TRBD1, 5 bases. Trimming cost V 9 bases and J 7 bases, with 19 bases left between them. The CDR3 has 14 residues. Germline V CDR1 and CDR2: MNHEY, SMNVEV (reference sequence).

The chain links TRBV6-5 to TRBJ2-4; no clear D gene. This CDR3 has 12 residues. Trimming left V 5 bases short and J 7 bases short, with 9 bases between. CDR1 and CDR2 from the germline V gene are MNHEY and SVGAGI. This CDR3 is CASSRPRNIQYF. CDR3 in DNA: TGTGCCAGCAGTCGCCCCCGGAACATTCAGTACTTC.

Written as DNA, the CDR3 is TGTGCCAGCAGTTGGGGCCGCTCTGGAAACACCATATATTTT. Protein product: CASSWGRSGNTIYF. This chain joins TRBV6-5 and TRBJ1-3; D may be TRBD1 (5 bases). The CDR3 is 14 residues long. The V end lost 4 bases, the J end lost 0 bases, and 7 bases lay between the germline ends. The germline CDR1 and CDR2 sequences are MNHEY and SVGAGI.

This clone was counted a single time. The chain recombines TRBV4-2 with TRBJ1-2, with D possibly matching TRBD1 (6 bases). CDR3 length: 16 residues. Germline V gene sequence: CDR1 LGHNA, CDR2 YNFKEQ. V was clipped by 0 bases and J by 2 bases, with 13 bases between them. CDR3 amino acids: CASSQDGLTGNYGYTF. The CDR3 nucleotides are TGTGCCAGCAGCCAAGATGGGCTAACAGGGAACTATGGCTACACCTTC.

The CDR3 loop reads CASSPPHQQGLEAFF. In DNA, the CDR3 is TGTGCCAGCTCACCACCCCATCAGCAGGGTCTAGAAGCTTTCTTT. The rearrangement joins TRBV18 to TRBJ1-1; TRBD1 might be the D (5 bases). Trimming took 0 bases from V and 8 from J, leaving 16 bases between them. The germline gives CDR1 KGHSH, CDR2 LQKENI. CDR3 length: 15 residues.

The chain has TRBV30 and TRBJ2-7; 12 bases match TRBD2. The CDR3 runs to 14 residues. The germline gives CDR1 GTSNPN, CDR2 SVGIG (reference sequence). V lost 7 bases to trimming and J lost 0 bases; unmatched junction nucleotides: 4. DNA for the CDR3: TGTGCCTCCACGGGACTAGCGGGCTCCTACGAGCAGTACTTC. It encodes CASTGLAGSYEQYF.

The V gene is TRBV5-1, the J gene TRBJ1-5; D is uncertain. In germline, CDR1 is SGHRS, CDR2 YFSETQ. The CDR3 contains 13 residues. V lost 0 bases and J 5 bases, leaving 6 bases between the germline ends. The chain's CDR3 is CASSLVPDQPQHF. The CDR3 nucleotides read TGCGCCAGCAGCTTGGTCCCAGATCAGCCCCAGCATTTT.

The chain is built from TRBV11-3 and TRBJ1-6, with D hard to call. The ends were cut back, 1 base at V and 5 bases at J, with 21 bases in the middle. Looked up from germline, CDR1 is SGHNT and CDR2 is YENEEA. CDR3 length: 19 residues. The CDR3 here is CASSLGGQTPAGDNSPLHF. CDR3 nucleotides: TGTGCCAGCAGCTTAGGGGGTCAGACGCCGGCGGGAGATAATTCACCCCTCCACTTT.

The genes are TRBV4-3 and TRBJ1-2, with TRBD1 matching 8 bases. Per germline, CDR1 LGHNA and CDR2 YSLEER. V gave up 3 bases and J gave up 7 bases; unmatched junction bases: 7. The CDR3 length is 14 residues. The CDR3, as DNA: TGCGCCAGCAGCCAGGACAGGGACATCGGTGGCTACACCTTC. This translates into CASSQDRDIGGYTF.

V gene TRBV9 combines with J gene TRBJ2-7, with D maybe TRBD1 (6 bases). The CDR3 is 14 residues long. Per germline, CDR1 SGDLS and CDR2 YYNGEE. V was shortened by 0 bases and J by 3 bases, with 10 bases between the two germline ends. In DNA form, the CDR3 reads TGTGCCAGCAGCGTAGGACAGGTCAACTACGAGCAGTACTTC. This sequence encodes CASSVGQVNYEQYF.

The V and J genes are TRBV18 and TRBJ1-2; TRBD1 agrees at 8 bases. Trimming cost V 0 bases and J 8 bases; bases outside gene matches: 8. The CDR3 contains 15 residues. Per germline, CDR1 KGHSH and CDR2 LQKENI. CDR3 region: CASSPPNGQGGGYTF. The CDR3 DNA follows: TGTGCCAGCTCACCACCCAATGGACAGGGAGGGGGCTACACCTTC.

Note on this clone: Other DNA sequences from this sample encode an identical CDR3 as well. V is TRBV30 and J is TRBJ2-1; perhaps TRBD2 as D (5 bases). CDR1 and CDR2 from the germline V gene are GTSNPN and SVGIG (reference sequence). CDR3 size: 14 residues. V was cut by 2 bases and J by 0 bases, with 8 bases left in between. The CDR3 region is CAWSRGSSYNEQFF. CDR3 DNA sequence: TGTGCCTGGAGTCGGGGAAGCTCCTACAATGAGCAGTTCTTC.

The chain's CDR3 is CASSPMAGNLNTEAFF. CDR3 DNA: TGTGCCAGCTCACCAATGGCAGGAAACCTGAACACTGAAGCTTTCTTT. The chain combines TRBV18 with TRBJ1-1; no firm D call. V was clipped by 2 bases and J by 0 bases, with 13 bases between them. In germline, CDR1 is KGHSH, CDR2 LQKENI. The CDR3 spans 16 residues.

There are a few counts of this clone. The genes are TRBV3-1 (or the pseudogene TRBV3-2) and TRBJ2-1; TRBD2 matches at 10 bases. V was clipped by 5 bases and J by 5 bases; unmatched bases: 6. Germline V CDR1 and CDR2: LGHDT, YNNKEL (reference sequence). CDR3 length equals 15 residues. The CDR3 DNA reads TGTGCCAGCAGCTCCCTAGCGGGGGCCGACAATGAGCAGTTCTTC. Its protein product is CASSSLAGADNEQFF.

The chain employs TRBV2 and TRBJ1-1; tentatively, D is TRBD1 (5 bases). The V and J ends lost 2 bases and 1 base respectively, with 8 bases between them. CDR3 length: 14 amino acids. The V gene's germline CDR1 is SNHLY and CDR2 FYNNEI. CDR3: CASSESGQNTEAFF. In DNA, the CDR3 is TGTGCCAGCAGTGAATCAGGACAGAACACTGAAGCTTTCTTT.

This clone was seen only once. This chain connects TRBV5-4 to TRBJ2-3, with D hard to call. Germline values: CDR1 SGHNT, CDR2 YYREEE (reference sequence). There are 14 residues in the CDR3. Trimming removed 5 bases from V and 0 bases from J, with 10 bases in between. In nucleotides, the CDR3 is TGTGCCAGCAGTTATTTAACTAGCACAGATACGCAGTATTTT. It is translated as CASSYLTSTDTQYF. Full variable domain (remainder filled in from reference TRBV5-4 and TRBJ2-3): ETGVTQSPTHLIKTRGQQVTLRCSSQSGHNTVSWYQQALGQGPQFIFQYYREEENGRGNFPPRFSGLQFPNYSSELNVNALELDDSALYLCASSYLTSTDTQYFGPGTRLTVL.

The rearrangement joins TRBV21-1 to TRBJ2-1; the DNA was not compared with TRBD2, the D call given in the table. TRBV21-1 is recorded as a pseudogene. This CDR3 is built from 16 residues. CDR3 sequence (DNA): TGTGCCAGCAGCATCCAAGCGGGGGCGACCTGGAATGAGCAGTTCTTC. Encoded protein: CASSIQAGATWNEQFF.

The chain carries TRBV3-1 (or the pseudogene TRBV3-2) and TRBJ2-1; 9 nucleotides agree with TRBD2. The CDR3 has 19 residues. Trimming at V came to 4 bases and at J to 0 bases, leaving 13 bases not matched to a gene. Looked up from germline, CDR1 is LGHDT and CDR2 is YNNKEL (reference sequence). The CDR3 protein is CASSPGLAGSGSSYNEQFF. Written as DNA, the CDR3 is TGTGCCAGCAGCCCAGGTCTAGCGGGGTCCGGAAGCTCCTACAATGAGCAGTTCTTC.

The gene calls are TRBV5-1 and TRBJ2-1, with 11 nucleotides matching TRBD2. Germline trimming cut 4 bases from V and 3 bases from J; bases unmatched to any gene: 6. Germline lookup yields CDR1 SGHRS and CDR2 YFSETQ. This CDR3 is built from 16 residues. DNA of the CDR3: TGCGCCAGCAGCCTACTTAGCGGGGGGGACTACAATGAGCAGTTCTTC. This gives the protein CASSLLSGGDYNEQFF.

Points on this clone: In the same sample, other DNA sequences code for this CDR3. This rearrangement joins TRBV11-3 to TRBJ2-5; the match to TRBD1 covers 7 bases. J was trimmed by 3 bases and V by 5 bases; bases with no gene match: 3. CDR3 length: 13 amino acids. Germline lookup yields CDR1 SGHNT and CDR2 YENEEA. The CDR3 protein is CASSLDREETQYF. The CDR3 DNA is TGTGCCAGCAGCCTTGACAGGGAAGAGACCCAGTACTTC.

CDR3 protein: CASSSRDRGNTIYF. The DNA for the CDR3 is TGTGCCAGCAGCTCCCGGGACAGGGGAAACACCATATATTTT. The chain recombines TRBV11-2 with TRBJ1-3, with 8 bases aligning to TRBD1. The CDR3 covers 14 residues. The trim removed 4 bases at V and 4 bases at J, leaving 3 bases unmatched. Germline CDR1 and CDR2: SGHAT and FQNNGV.

CDR3 amino acids: CSVEFQGRNTIYF. The CDR3 DNA reads as TGCAGCGTTGAATTTCAGGGGAGAAACACCATATATTTT. V usage is TRBV29-1 and J usage is TRBJ1-3; D might be TRBD1 (6 bases). V lost 2 bases to trimming and J lost 5 bases, with 10 bases between them. Per the germline V gene, CDR1 is SQVTM and CDR2 is ANQGSEA. The CDR3 loop spans 13 amino acids.

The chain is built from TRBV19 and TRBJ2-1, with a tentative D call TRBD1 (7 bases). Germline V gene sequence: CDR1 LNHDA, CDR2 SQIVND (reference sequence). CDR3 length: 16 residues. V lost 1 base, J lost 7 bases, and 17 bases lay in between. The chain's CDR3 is CASSIVAGGRKNEQFF. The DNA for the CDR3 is TGTGCCAGTAGTATAGTCGCAGGGGGGAGGAAAAATGAGCAGTTCTTC.

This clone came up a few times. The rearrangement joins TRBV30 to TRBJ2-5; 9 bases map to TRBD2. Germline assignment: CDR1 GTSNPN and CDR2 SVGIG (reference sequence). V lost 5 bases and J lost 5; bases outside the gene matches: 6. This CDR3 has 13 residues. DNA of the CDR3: TGTGCCTGGGCGGGACTAGCCGTTGAGACCCAGTACTTC. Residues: CAWAGLAVETQYF.

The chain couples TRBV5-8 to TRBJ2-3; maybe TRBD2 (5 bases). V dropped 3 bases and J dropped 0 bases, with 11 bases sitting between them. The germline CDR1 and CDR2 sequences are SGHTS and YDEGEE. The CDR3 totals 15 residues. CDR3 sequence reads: CASSWARGSTDTQYF. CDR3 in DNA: TGTGCCAGCAGCTGGGCCCGGGGTAGCACAGATACGCAGTATTTT.

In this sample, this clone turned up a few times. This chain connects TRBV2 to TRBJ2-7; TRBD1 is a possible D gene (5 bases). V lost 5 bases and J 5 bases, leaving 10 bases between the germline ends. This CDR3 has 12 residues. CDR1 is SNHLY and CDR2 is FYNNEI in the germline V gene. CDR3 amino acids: CASSTDSNEQYF. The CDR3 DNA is TGTGCCAGCAGTACAGACAGCAACGAGCAGTACTTC.

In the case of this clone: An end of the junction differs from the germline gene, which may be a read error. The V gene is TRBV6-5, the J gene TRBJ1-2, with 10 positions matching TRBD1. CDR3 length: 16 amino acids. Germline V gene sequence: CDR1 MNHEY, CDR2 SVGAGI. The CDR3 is CVSSYDSGQGVNGYTF. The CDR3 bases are TGTGTCAGCAGTTACGACTCCGGACAGGGGGTAAATGGCTACACCTTC.

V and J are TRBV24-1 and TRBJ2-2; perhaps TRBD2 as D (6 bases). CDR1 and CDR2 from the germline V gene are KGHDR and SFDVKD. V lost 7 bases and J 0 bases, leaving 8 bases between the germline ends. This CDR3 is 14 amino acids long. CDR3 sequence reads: CATRGGANTGELFF. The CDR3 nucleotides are TGTGCCACCAGAGGAGGGGCGAACACCGGGGAGCTGTTTTTT.

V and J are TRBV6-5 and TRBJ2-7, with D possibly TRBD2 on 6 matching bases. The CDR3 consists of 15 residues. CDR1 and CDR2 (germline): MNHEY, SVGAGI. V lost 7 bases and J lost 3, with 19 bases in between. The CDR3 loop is CASNRGSGRSYEQYF. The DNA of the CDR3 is TGTGCCAGCAATCGGGGCTCCGGGAGAAGCTACGAGCAGTACTTC.

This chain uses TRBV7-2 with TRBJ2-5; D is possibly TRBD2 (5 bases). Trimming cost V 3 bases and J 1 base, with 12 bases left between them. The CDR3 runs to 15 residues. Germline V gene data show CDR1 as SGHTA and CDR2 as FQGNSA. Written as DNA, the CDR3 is TGTGCCAGCAGCTTTACACGGGGAATCCAAGAGACCCAGTACTTC. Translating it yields CASSFTRGIQETQYF.